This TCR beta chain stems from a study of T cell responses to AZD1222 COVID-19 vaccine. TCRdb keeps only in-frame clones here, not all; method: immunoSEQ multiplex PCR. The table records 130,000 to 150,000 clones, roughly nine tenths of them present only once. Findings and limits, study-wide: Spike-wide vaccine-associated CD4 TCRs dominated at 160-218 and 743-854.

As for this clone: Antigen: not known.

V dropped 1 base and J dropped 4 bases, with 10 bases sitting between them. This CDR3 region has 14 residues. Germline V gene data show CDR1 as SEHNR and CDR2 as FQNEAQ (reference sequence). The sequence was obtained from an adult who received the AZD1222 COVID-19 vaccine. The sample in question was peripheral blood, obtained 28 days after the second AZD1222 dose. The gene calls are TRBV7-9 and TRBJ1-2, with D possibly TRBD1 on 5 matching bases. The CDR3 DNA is TGTGCCAGCAGCTTAGGACAGCGGGGCTATGGCTACACCTTC. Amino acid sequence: CASSLGQRGYGYTF.